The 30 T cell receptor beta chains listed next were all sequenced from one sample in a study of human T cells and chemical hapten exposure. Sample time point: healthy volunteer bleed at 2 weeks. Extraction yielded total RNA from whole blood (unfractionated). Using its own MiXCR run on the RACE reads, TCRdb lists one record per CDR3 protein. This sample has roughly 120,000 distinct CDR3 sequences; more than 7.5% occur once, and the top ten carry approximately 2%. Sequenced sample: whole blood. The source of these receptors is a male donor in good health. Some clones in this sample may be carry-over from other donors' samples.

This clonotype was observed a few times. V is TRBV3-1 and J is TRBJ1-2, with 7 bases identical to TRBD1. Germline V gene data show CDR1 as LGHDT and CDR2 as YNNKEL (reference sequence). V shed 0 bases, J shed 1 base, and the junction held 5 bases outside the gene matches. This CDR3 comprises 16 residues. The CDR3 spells CASSQDVGTVNYGYTF. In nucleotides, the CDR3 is TGTGCCAGCAGCCAAGATGTCGGGACAGTTAACTATGGCTACACCTTC.

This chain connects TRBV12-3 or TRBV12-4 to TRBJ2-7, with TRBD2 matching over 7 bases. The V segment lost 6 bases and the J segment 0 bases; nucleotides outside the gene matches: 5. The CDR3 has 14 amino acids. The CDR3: CASSPRGSSYEQYF. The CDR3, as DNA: TGTGCCAGCAGCCCGCGCGGGAGCTCCTACGAGCAGTACTTC.

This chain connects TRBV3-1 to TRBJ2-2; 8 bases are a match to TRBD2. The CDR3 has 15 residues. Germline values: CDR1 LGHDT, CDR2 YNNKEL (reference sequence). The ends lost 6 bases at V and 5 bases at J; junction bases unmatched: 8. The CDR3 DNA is TGTGCCAGCAGACAAAGCGGGGGCGTAACCGGGGAGCTGTTTTTT. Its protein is CASRQSGGVTGELFF. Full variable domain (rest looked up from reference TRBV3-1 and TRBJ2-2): DTAVSQTPKYLVTQMGNDKSIKCEQNLGHDTMYWYKQDSKKFLKIMFSYNNKELIINETVPNRFSPKSPDKAHLNLHINSLELGDSAVYFCASRQSGGVTGELFFGEGSRLTVL.

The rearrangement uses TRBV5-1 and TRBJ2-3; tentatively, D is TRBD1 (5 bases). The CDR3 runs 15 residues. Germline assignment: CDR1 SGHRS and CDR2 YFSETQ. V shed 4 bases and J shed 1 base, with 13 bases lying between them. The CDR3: CASSGPGRGTDTQYF. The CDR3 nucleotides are TGCGCCAGCAGCGGGCCGGGCAGGGGCACAGATACGCAGTATTTT.

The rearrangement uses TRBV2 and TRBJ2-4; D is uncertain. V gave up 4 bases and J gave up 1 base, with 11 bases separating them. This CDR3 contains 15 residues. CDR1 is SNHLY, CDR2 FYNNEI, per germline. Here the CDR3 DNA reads TGTGCCAGCAGTGTAGAGGCCCGGGCCAAAAACATTCAGTACTTC. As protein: CASSVEARAKNIQYF. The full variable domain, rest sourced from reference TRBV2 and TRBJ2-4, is EPEVTQTPSHQVTQMGQEVILRCVPISNHLYFYWYRQILGQKVEFLVSFYNNEISEKSEIFDDQFSVERPDGSNFTLKIRSTKLEDSAMYFCASSVEARAKNIQYFGAGTRLSVL.

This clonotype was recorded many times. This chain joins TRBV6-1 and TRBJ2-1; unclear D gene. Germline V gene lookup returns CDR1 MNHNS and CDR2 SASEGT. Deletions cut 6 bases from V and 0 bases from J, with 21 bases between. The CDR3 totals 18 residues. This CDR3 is CASRPTSGRTSSYNEQFF. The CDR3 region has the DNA TGTGCCAGCAGACCCACATCCGGACGGACGAGCTCCTACAATGAGCAGTTCTTC.

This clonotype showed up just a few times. The CDR3 DNA reads TGTGCCAGCAGCCCCGGACGGGCCGGGGAGCTGTTTTTT. Protein product: CASSPGRAGELFF. This sequence joins TRBV12-3 or TRBV12-4 and TRBJ2-2; no definite D call. Trimming stripped 6 bases from V and 6 bases from J, with 11 bases between. CDR3 size: 13 residues.

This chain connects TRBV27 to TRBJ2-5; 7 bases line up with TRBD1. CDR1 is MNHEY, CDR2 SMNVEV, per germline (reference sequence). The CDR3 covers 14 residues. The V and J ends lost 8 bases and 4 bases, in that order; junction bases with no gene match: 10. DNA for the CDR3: TGTGCCAGCCTAGACAGGGTAGGAGGAGAGACCCAGTACTTC. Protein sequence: CASLDRVGGETQYF.

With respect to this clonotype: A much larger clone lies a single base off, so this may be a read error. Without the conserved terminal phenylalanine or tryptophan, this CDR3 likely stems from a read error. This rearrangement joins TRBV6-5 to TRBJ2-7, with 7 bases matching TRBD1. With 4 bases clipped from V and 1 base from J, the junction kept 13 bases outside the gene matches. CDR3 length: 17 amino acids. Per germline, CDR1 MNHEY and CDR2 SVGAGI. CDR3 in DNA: TGTGCCAGCAGTTTCTTTGACAGGGCCAGAAGATCCTACGAGCAGTACTCC. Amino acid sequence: CASSFFDRARRSYEQYS.

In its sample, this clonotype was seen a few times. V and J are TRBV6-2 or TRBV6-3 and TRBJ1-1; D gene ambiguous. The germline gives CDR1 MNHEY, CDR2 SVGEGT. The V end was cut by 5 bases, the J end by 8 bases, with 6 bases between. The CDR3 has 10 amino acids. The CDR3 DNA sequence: TGTGCCAGCAGTGGTCGGGAAGCTTTCTTT. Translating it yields CASSGREAFF.

The CDR3 is CASSKEGTSGNLYEQYF. CDR3 sequence (DNA): TGTGCCAGCAGCAAAGAAGGGACTAGCGGGAACCTCTACGAGCAGTACTTC. The chain uses TRBV21-1 and TRBJ2-7; TRBD2 is taken as the D call from the table, unchecked against the DNA. TRBV21-1 is shown as a pseudogene. This CDR3 has 17 residues.

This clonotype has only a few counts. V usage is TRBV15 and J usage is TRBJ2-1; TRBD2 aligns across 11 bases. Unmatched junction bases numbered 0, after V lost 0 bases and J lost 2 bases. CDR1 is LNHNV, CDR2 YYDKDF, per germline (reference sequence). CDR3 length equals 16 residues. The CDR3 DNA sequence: TGTGCCACCAGCAGAGAGACTAGCGGGGCCTACAATGAGCAGTTCTTC. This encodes CATSRETSGAYNEQFF. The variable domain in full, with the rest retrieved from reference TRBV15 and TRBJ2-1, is DAMVIQNPRYQVTQFGKPVTLSCSQTLNHNVMYWYQQKSSQAPKLLFHYYDKDFNNEADTPDNFQSRRPNTSFCFLDIRSPGLGDTAMYLCATSRETSGAYNEQFFGPGTRLTVL.

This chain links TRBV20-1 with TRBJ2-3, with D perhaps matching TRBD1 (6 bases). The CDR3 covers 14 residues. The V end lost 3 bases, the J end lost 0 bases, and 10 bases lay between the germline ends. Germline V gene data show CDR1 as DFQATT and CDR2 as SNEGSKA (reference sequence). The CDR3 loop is CSASGTGSTDTQYF. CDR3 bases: TGCAGTGCTAGTGGTACAGGGAGCACAGATACGCAGTATTTT.

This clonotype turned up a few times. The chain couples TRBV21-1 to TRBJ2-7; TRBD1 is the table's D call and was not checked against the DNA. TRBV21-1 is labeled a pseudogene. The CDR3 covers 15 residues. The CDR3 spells CASRIRDRAAYEQYF. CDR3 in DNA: TGTGCCAGCAGAATACGGGACAGGGCTGCCTACGAGCAGTACTTC.

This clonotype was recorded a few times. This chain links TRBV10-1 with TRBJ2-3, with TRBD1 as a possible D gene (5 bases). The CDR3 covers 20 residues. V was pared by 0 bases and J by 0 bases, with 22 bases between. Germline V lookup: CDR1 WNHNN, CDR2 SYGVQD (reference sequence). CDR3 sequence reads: CASSESIQGAPAISTDTQYF. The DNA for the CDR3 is TGCGCCAGCAGTGAGTCGATACAAGGGGCCCCGGCTATCAGCACAGATACGCAGTATTTT.

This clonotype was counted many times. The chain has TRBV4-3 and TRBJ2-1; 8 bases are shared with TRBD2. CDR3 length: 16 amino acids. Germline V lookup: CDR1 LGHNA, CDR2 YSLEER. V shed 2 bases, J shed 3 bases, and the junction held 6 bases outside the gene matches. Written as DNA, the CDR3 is TGCGCCAGCAGCCAATCAAGCGGGGGCCGCTACAATGAGCAGTTCTTC. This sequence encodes CASSQSSGGRYNEQFF.

CDR3 in DNA: TGCGCCAGCAGCCACGATACAGGGGTCGATGAGCAGTTCTTC. It yields the protein CASSHDTGVDEQFF. The chain has TRBV4-3 and TRBJ2-1, with 7 bases matching TRBD1. Germline CDR1 LGHNA, CDR2 YSLEER. Trimming removed 3 bases from V and 8 bases from J; junction bases left unmatched: 7. This CDR3 has 14 residues.

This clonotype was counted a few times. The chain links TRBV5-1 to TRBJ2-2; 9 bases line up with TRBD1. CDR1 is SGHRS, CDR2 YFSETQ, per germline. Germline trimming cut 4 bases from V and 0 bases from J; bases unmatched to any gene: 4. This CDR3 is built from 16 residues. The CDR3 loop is CASSKRTGANTGELFF. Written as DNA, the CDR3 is TGCGCCAGCAGCAAGCGGACAGGGGCGAACACCGGGGAGCTGTTTTTT.

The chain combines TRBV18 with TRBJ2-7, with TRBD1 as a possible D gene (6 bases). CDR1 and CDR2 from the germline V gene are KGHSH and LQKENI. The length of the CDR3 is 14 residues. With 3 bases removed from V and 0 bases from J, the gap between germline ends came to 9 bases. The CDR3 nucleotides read TGTGCCAGCTCACCGGGGGCAGGCTCCTACGAGCAGTACTTC. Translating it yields CASSPGAGSYEQYF.

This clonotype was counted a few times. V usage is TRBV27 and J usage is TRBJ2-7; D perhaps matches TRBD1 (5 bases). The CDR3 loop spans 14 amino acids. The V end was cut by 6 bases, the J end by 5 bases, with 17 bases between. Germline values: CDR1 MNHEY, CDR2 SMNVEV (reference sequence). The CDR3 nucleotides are TGTGCCAGCAGCCAGGGATCTGCCGGCGACGAGCAGTACTTC. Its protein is CASSQGSAGDEQYF.

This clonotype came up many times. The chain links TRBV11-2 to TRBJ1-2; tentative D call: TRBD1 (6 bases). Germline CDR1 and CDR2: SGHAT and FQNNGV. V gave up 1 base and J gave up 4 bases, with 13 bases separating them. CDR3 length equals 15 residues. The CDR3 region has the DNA TGTGCCAGCAGCTTAGTTCAGGGCAGGGGCTATGGCTACACCTTC. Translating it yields CASSLVQGRGYGYTF.

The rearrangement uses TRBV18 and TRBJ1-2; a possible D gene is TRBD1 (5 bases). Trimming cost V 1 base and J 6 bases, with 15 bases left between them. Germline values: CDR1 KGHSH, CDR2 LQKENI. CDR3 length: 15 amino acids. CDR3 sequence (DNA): TGTGCCAGCTCACCACTATCCAGGGTGAAGGATGGCTACACCTTC. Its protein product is CASSPLSRVKDGYTF. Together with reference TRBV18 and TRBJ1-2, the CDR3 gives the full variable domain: NAGVMQNPRHLVRRRGQEARLRCSPMKGHSHVYWYRQLPEEGLKFMVYLQKENIIDESGMPKERFSAEFPKEGPSILRIQQVVRGDSAAYFCASSPLSRVKDGYTFGSGTRLTVV.

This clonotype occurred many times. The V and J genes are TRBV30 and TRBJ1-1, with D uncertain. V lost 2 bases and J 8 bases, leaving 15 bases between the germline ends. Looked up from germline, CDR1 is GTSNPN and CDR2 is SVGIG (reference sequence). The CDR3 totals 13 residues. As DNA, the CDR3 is TGTGCCTGGAGTCCAGACGGGTACTCCGAAGCTTTCTTT. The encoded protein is CAWSPDGYSEAFF.

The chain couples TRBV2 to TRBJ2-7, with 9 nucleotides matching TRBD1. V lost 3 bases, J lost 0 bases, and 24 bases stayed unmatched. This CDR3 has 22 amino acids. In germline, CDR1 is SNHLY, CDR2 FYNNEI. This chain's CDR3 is CASSDAMYGGTGTGSSSYEQYF. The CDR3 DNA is TGTGCCAGCAGTGACGCCATGTACGGGGGGACAGGGACGGGGTCTAGCTCCTACGAGCAGTACTTC.

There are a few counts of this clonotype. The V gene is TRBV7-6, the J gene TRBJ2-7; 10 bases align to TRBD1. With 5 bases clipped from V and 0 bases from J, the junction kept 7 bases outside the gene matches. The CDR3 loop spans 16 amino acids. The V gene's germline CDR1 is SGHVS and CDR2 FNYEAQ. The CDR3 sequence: CASSPGTGESSYEQYF. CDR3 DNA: TGTGCCAGCAGCCCCGGGACAGGGGAGAGCTCCTACGAGCAGTACTTC. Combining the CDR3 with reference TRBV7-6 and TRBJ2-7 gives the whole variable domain GAGVSQSPRYKVTKRGQDVALRCDPISGHVSLYWYRQALGQGPEFLTYFNYEAQQDKSGLPNDRFSAERPEGSISTLTIQRTEQRDSAMYRCASSPGTGESSYEQYFGPGTRLTVT.

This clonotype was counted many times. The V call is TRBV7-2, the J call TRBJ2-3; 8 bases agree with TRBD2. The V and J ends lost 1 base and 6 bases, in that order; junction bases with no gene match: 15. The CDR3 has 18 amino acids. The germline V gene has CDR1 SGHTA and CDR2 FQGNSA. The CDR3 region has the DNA TGTGCCAGCAGCTTAGATCCGGGGGAGCGGGGGTTAATTGATACGCAGTATTTT. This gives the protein CASSLDPGERGLIDTQYF.

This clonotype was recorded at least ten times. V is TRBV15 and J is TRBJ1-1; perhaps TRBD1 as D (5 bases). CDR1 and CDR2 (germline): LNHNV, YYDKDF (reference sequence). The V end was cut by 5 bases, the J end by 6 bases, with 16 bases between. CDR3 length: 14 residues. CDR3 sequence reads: CATSSGTPLSEAFF. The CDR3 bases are TGTGCCACCAGCTCTGGGACTCCCCTTTCTGAAGCTTTCTTT.

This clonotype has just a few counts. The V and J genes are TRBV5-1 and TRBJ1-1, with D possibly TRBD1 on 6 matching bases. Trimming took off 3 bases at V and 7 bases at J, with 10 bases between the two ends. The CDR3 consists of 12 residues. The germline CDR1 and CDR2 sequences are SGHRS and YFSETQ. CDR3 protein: CASSYQGNEAFF. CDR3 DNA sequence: TGCGCCAGCAGCTACCAGGGGAATGAAGCTTTCTTT.

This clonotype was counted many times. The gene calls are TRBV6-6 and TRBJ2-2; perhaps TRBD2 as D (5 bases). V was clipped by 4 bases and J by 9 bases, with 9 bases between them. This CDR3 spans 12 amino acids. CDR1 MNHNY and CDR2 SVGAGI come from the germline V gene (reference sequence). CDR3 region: CASSSPSRELFF. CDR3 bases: TGTGCCAGCAGTTCCCCTAGCCGGGAGCTGTTTTTT.

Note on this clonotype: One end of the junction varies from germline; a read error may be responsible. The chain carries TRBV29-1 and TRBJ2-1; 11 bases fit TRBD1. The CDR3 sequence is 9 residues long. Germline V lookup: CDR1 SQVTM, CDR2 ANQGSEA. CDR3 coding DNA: TGCAGCGTTCCGGGACAGGGGGTTTGG. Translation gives CSVPGQGVW.